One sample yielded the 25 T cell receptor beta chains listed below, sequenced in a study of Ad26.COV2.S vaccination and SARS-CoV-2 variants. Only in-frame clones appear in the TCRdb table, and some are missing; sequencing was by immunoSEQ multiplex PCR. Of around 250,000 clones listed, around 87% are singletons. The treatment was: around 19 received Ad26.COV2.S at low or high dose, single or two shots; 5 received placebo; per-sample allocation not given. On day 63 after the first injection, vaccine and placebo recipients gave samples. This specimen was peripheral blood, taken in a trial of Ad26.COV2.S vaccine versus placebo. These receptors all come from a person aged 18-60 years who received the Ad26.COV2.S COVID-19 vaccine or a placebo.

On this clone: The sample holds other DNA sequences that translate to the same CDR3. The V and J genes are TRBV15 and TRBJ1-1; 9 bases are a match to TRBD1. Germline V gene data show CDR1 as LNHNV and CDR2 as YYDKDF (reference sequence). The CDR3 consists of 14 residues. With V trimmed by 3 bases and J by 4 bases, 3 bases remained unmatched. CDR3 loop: CATSRDRGSTEAFF. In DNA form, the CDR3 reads TGTGCCACCAGCAGGGACAGGGGTAGCACTGAAGCTTTCTTT. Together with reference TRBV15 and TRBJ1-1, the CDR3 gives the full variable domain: DAMVIQNPRYQVTQFGKPVTLSCSQTLNHNVMYWYQQKSSQAPKLLFHYYDKDFNNEADTPDNFQSRRPNTSFCFLDIRSPGLGDTAMYLCATSRDRGSTEAFFGQGTRLTVV.

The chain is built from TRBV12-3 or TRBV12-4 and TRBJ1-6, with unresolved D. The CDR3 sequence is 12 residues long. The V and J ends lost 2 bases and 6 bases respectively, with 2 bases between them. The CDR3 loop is CASSLFNSPLHF. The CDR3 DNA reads TGTGCCAGCAGTTTATTTAATTCACCCCTCCACTTT.

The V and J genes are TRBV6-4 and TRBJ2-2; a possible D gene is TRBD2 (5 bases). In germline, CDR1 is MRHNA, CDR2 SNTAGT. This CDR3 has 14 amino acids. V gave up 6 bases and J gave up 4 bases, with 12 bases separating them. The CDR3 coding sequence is TGTGCCAGCAGAGCTAGCCGGACCACCGGGGAGCTGTTTTTT. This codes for CASRASRTTGELFF.

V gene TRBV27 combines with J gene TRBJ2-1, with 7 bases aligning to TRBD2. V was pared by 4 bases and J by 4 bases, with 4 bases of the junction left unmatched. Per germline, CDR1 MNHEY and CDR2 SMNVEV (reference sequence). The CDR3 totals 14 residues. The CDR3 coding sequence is TGTGCCAGCAGTTCCGGGGGGAGGTACAATGAGCAGTTCTTC. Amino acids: CASSSGGRYNEQFF.

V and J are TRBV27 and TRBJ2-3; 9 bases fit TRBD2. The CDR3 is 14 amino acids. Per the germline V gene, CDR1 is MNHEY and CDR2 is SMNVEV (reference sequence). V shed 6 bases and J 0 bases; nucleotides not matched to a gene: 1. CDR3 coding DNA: TGTGCCAGCAGGACTAGCGGTAGCACAGATACGCAGTATTTT. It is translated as CASRTSGSTDTQYF.

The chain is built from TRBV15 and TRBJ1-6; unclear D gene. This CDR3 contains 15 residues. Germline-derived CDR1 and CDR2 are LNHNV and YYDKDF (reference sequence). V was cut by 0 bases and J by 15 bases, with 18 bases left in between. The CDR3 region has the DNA TGTGCCACCAGCAGAGATCAAGATACGTTGACTGGCCTCCACTTT. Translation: CATSRDQDTLTGLHF.

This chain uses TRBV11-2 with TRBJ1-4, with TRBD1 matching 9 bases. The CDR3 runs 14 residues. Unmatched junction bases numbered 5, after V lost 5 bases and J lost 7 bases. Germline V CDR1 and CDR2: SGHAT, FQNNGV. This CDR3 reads CASSLQGAGEKLFF. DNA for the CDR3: TGTGCCAGCAGCCTACAGGGGGCCGGTGAAAAACTGTTTTTT.

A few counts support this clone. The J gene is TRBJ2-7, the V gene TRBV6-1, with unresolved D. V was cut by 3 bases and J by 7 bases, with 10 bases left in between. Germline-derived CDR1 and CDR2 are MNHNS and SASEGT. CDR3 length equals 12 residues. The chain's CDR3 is CASSETRREQYF. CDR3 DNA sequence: TGTGCCAGCAGTGAGACACGTCGGGAGCAGTACTTC.

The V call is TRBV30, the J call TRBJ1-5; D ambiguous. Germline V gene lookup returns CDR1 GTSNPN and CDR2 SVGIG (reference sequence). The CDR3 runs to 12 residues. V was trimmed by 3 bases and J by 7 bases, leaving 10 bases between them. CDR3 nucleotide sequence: TGTGCCTGGAGGAAGGAAGGGCAGCCCCAGCATTTT. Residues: CAWRKEGQPQHF.

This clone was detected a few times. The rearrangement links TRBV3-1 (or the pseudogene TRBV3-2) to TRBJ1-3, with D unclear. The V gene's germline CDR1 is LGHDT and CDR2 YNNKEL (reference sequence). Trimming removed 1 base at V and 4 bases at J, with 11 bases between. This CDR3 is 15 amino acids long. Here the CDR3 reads CASSQVEGTGNTIYF. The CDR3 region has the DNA TGTGCCAGCAGCCAAGTTGAGGGTACAGGAAACACCATATATTTT.

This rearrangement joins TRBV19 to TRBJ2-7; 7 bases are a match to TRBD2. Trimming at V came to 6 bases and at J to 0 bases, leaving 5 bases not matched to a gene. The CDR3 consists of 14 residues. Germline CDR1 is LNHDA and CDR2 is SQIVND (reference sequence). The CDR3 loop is CASRSGGSSYEQYF. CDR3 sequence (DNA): TGTGCCAGTAGGTCGGGCGGGAGCTCCTACGAGCAGTACTTC.

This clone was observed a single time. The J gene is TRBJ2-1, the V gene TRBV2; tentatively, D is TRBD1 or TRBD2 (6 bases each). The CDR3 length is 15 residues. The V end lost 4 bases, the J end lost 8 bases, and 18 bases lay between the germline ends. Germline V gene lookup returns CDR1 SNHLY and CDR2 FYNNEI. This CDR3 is CASSGIGGRGDEQFF. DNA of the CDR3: TGTGCCAGCAGTGGTATTGGGGGGCGAGGGGATGAGCAGTTCTTC. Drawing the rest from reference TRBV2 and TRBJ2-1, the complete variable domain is EPEVTQTPSHQVTQMGQEVILRCVPISNHLYFYWYRQILGQKVEFLVSFYNNEISEKSEIFDDQFSVERPDGSNFTLKIRSTKLEDSAMYFCASSGIGGRGDEQFFGPGTRLTVL.

The chain's CDR3 is CASSPRTSGNNEQFF. The CDR3 DNA reads TGTGCCAGCAGCCCACGGACTAGCGGCAACAATGAGCAGTTCTTC. V is TRBV3-1 (or the pseudogene TRBV3-2) and J is TRBJ2-1, with 10 bases aligning to TRBD2. V shed 4 bases and J 5 bases; nucleotides not matched to a gene: 5. CDR1 and CDR2 from the germline V gene are LGHDT and YNNKEL (reference sequence). The CDR3 runs 15 residues.

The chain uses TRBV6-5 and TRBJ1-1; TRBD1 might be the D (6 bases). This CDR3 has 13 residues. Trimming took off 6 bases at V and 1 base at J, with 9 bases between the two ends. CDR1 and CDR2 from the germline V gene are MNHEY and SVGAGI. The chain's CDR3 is CASRGDKNTEAFF. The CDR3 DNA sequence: TGTGCCAGCAGGGGGGACAAGAACACTGAAGCTTTCTTT.

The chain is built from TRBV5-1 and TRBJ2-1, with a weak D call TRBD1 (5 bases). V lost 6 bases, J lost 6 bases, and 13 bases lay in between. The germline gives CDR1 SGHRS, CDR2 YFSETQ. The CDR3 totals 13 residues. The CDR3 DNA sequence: TGCGCCAGCAAGTTCGTAAGGGGCAATGAGCAGTTCTTC. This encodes CASKFVRGNEQFF.

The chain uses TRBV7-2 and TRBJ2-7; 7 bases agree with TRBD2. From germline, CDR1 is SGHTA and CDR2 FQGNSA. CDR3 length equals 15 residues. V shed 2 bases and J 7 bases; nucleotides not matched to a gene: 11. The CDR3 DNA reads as TGTGCCAGCAGCTTAAGACTAGCCCAGGGCGGTGAGCAGTACTTC. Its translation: CASSLRLAQGGEQYF.

The CDR3 here is CASSRSQQGPNEPQHF. CDR3 nucleotides: TGTGCCAGCAGCCGATCGCAGCAGGGGCCCAACGAGCCCCAGCATTTT. The gene calls are TRBV7-8 and TRBJ1-5, with D possibly being TRBD1 (6 bases). CDR3 length equals 16 residues. Between the trimmed V and J ends, which lost 5 bases and 8 bases, there was a span of 22 bases. Looked up from germline, CDR1 is SGHVS and CDR2 is FQNEAQ.

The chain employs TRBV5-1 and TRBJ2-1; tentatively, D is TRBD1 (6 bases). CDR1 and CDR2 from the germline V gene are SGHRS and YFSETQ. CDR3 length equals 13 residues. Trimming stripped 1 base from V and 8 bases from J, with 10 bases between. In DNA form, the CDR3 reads TGCGCCAGCAGCTTGCAACAGGGTTATGAGCAGTTCTTC. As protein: CASSLQQGYEQFF.

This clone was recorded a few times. The CDR3 loop reads CASSIQQGWDEQYF. The CDR3 DNA sequence: TGTGCCAGCAGTATACAACAGGGTTGGGACGAGCAGTACTTC. This chain joins TRBV6-5 and TRBJ2-7; D perhaps matches TRBD1 (6 bases). CDR1 is MNHEY, CDR2 SVGAGI, per germline. The CDR3 totals 14 residues. With 5 bases removed from V and 5 bases from J, the gap between germline ends came to 16 bases.

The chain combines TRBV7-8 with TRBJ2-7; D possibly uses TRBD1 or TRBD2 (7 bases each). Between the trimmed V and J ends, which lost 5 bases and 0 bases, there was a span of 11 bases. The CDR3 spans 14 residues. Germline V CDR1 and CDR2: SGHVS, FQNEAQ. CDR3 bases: TGTGCCAGCAGCGCGGGGGACAGCTCCTACGAGCAGTACTTC. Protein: CASSAGDSSYEQYF.

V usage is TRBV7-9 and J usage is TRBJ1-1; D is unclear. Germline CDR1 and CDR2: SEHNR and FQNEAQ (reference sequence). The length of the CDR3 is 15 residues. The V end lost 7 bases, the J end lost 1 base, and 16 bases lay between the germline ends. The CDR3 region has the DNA TGTGCCAGCACCAATACCGGTATTGGGAACACTGAAGCTTTCTTT. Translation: CASTNTGIGNTEAFF.

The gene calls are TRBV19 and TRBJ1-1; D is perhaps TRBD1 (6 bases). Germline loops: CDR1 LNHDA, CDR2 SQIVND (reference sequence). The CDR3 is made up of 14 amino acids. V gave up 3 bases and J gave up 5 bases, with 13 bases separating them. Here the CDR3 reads CASSIQGKGTEAFF. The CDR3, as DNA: TGTGCCAGTAGTATTCAGGGGAAGGGGACTGAAGCTTTCTTT.

The CDR3 nucleotides read TGTGCCAGCAGCCCCCGTGGCGGACTAGCGGGAGCGGGGAATGAGCAGTTCTTC. Protein: CASSPRGGLAGAGNEQFF. This chain joins TRBV3-1 (or the pseudogene TRBV3-2) and TRBJ2-1, with TRBD2 matching 13 bases. The CDR3 length is 18 residues. Germline CDR1 LGHDT, CDR2 YNNKEL (reference sequence). J was trimmed by 7 bases and V by 4 bases; bases with no gene match: 13.

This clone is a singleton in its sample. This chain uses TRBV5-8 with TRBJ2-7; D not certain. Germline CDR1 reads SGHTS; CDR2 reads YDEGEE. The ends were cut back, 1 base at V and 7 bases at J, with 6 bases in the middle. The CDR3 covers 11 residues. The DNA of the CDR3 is TGTGCCAGCAGCTTGAAGTGGGAGCAGTACTTC. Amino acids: CASSLKWEQYF.

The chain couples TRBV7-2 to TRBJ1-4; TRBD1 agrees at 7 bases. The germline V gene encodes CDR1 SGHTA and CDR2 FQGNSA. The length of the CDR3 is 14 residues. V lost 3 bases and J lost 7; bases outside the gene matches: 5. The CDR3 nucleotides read TGTGCCAGCAGCTTTCAGGGGGGGGCTGAAAAACTGTTTTTT. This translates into CASSFQGGAEKLFF.